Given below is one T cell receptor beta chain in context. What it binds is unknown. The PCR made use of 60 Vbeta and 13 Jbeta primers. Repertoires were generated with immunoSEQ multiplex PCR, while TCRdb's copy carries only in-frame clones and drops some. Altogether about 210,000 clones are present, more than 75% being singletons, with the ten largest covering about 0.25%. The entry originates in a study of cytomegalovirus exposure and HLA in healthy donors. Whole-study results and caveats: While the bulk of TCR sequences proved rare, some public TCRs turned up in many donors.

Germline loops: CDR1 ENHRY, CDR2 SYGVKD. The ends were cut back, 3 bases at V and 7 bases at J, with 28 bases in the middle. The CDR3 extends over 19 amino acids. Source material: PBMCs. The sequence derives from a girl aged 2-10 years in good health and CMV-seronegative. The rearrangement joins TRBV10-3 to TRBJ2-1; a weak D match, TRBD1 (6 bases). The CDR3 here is CAISERLGGVQFPKNEQFF. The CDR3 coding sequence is TGTGCCATCAGTGAAAGATTAGGGGGAGTCCAATTCCCCAAGAATGAGCAGTTCTTC.